Sequencing of this T cell receptor (beta chain) was carried out in a study of cytomegalovirus exposure and HLA in healthy donors. Study-wide results and caveats: The dataset shows that most TCR sequences were rare, while some public TCRs occurred in many donors. As a later analysis showed, a missense DCLRE1C variant was linked to trimming of TCR beta V- and J-genes.

Worth noting for this clone: Its antigen is not known.

The CDR3 is made up of 16 amino acids. Germline V gene data show CDR1 as SGHNT and CDR2 as YENEEA. Between the trimmed V and J ends, which lost 5 bases and 0 bases, there was a span of 13 bases. PCR involved 60 Vbeta and 13 Jbeta primers. Method: immunoSEQ multiplex PCR; TCRdb's copy keeps in-frame clones and lacks some. The table has 150,000 to 200,000 clones, more than 75% seen once. Healthy bone marrow donors made up the cohort. Source material: PBMCs. The sequence was collected from a woman between 40 and 55 years old in good health and CMV-seronegative. The chain employs TRBV11-3 and TRBJ2-2; D perhaps matches TRBD1 (5 bases). The CDR3 sequence is CASSLGSTANTGELFF. The CDR3 nucleotides are TGTGCCAGCAGCCTGGGCTCGACAGCGAACACCGGGGAGCTGTTTTTT.